The sequence of this TCR beta chain was determined in a study of response to subunit inactivated influenza vaccine. Points from the study as a whole: The authors put forward the suggestion that each seasonal influenza vaccination may bring in only a limited number of new T cells.

Regarding this clonotype: Its antigen is still unknown.

TCRdb re-analysed the RT-PCR reads in MiXCR, keeping a single row per CDR3 protein. The data show about 190,000 distinct CDR3 sequences, approximately 15% seen once. The ends were cut back, 1 base at V and 16 bases at J, with 11 bases in the middle. This CDR3 is 11 amino acids long. J is TRBJ1-5 and V is TRBV12-3 or TRBV12-4; D is possibly TRBD1 (6 bases). Source: CD8+ T cells sorted from PBMCs, taken more than 4 days after vaccination. The TCR was taken from a man aged 45-65 years who received an inactivated influenza vaccine. The CDR3 sequence: CASSLDRAKHF. The CDR3, as DNA: TGTGCCAGCAGTTTAGACAGGGCAAAACATTTT.